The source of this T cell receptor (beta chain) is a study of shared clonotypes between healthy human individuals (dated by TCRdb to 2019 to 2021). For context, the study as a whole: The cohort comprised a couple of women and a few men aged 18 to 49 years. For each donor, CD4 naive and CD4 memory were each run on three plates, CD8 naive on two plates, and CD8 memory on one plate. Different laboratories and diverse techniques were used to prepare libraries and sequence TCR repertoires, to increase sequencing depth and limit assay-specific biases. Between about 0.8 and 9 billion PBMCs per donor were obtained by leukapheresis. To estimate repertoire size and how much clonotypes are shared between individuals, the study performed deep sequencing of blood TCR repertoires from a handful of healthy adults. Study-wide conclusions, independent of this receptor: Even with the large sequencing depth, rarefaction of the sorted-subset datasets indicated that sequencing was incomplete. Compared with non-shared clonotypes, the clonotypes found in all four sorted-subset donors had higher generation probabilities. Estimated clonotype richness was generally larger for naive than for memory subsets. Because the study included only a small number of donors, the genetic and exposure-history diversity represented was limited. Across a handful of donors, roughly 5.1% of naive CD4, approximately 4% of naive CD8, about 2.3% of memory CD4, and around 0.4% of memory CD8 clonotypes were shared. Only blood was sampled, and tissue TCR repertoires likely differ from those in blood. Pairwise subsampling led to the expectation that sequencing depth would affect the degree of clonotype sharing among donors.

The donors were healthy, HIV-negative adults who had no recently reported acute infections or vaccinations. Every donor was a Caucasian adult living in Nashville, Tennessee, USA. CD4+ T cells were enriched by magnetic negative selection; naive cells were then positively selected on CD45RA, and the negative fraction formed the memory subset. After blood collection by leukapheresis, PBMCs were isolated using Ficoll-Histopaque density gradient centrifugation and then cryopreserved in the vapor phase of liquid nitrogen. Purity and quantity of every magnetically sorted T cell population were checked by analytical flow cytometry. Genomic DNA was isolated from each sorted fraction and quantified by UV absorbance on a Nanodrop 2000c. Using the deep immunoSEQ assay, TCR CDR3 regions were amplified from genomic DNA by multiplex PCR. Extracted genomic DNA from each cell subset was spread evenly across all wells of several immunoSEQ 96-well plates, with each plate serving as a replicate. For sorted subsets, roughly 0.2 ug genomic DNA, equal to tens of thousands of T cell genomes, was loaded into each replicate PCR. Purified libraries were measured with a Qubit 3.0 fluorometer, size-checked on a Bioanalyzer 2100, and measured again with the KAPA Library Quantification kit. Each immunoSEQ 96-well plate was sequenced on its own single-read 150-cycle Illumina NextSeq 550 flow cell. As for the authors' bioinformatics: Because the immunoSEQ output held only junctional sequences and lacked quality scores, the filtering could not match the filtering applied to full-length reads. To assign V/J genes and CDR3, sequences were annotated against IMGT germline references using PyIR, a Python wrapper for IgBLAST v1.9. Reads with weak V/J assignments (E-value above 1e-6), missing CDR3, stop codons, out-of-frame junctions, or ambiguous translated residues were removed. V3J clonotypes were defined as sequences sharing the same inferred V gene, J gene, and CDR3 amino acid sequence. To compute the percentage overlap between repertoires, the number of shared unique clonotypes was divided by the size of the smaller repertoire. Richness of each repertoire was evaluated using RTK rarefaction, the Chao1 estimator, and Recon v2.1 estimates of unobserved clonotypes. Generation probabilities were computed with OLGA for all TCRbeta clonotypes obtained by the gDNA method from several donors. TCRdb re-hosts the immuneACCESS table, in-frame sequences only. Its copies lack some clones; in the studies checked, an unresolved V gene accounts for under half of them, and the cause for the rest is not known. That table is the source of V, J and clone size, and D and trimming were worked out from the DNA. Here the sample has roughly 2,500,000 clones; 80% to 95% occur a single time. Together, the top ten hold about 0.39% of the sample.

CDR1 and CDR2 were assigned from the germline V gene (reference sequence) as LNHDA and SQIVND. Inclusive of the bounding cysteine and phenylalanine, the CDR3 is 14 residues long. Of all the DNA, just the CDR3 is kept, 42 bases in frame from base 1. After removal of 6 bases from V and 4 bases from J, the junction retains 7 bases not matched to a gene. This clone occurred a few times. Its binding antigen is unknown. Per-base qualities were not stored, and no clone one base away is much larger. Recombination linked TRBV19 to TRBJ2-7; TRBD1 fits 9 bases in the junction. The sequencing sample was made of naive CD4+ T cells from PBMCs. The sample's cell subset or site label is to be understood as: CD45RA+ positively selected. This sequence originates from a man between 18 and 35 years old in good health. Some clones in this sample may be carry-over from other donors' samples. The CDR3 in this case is CASRPGQGKYEQYF. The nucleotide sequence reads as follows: TGTGCCAGTAGACCGGGACAGGGTAAATACGAGCAGTACTTC. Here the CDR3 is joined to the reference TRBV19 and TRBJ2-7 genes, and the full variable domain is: DGGITQSPKYLFRKEGQNVTLSCEQNLNHDAMYWYRQDPGQGLRLIYYSQIVNDFQKGDIAEGYSVSREKKESFPLTVTSAQKNPTAFYLCASRPGQGKYEQYFGPGTRLTVT.